The 16 T cell receptor beta chains below come from one sample, sequenced in a study of T cell changes during pregnancy in multiple sclerosis. Repertoires were generated with immunoSEQ multiplex PCR, while TCRdb's copy carries only in-frame clones and drops some. The table includes 45,000 or so clones, 70% to 90% detected once. The specimen was CD8+ T cells from peripheral blood mononuclear cells, collected after pregnancy. Receptors originate from a female donor in good health, enrolled as a control in a pregnancy study.

This chain uses TRBV7-2 with TRBJ1-6; D gene ambiguous. From germline, CDR1 is SGHTA and CDR2 FQGNSA. V dropped 5 bases and J dropped 0 bases, with 11 bases sitting between them. The CDR3 totals 16 residues. The DNA of the CDR3 is TGTGCCAGCAGCCCCCCGGGAAGCTCCTATAATTCACCCCTCCACTTT. Its protein product is CASSPPGSSYNSPLHF.

V gene TRBV4-1 combines with J gene TRBJ2-4; the match to TRBD2 covers 11 bases. CDR1 is MGHRA and CDR2 is YSYEKL in the germline V gene. The length of the CDR3 is 15 residues. V gave up 5 bases and J gave up 10 bases; unmatched junction bases: 10. DNA of the CDR3: TGCGCCAGCAGCACCGAACTAGCGGGGGTCCGAATTCAGTACTTC. Amino acid sequence: CASSTELAGVRIQYF.

The V call is TRBV27, the J call TRBJ2-1; TRBD2 matches at 8 bases. Germline V gives CDR1 MNHEY, CDR2 SMNVEV (reference sequence). The CDR3 spans 16 residues. V shed 0 bases, J shed 4 bases, and the junction held 5 bases outside the gene matches. The CDR3 here is CASSLSAGGRYNEQFF. In nucleotides, the CDR3 is TGTGCCAGCAGTTTATCGGCGGGGGGCCGTTACAATGAGCAGTTCTTC.

This clone showed up just once. The chain has TRBV7-9 and TRBJ2-7; no clear D. Germline CDR1 is SEHNR and CDR2 is FQNEAQ (reference sequence). Trimming pared 5 bases from V and 6 bases from J, leaving 11 bases between. This CDR3 spans 12 amino acids. The CDR3 coding sequence is TGTGCCAGCAGCCCTTCGGTCCCCGAGCAGTACTTC. As protein: CASSPSVPEQYF.

J is TRBJ2-2 and V is TRBV6-5; 9 positions match TRBD1. V lost 2 bases to trimming and J lost 5 bases; unmatched junction nucleotides: 3. The germline V gene has CDR1 MNHEY and CDR2 SVGAGI. This CDR3 contains 15 residues. Here the CDR3 DNA reads TGTGCCAGCAGTTACGAGACAGGGGGGACCGGGGAGCTGTTTTTT. Protein product: CASSYETGGTGELFF.

The chain couples TRBV19 to TRBJ1-1; D remains unclear. The germline gives CDR1 LNHDA, CDR2 SQIVND (reference sequence). V lost 3 bases and J 4 bases, leaving 12 bases between the germline ends. The CDR3 extends over 14 amino acids. This CDR3 reads CASSITGLSTEAFF. The CDR3 DNA reads TGTGCCAGTAGTATTACGGGTTTGAGCACTGAAGCTTTCTTT.

About this clone itself: The germline gene is not matched at one end of the junction; a read error may be the cause. CDR3 loop: CASSLGWRKSEEKLFF. As DNA, the CDR3 is TGTGCTAGCAGCTTAGGATGGAGGAAGTCCGAAGAAAAACTGTTTTTT. The gene calls are TRBV7-7 and TRBJ1-4; D not resolved. The CDR3 has 16 residues. In germline, CDR1 is SSHAT, CDR2 FNYEAQ (reference sequence).

V usage is TRBV5-4 and J usage is TRBJ2-7; the match to TRBD2 covers 8 bases. The CDR3 totals 16 residues. After removal of 0 bases from V and 0 bases from J, the junction contained 5 bases not matched to a gene. Germline V CDR1 and CDR2: SGHNT, YYREEE (reference sequence). CDR3 DNA sequence: TGTGCCAGCAGCTTGGGCGGGGGGAAGTACTCCTACGAGCAGTACTTC. Encoded protein: CASSLGGGKYSYEQYF.

The rearrangement links TRBV28 to TRBJ2-1; 7 bases are a match to TRBD1. CDR3 length equals 18 residues. The V and J ends lost 5 bases and 7 bases, in that order; junction bases with no gene match: 20. Germline lookup yields CDR1 MDHEN and CDR2 SYDVKM. CDR3 amino acids: CASSPTGTDLGVWNEQFF. The DNA of the CDR3 is TGTGCCAGCAGTCCCACCGGGACAGATCTGGGGGTTTGGAATGAGCAGTTCTTC.

The chain carries TRBV4-2 and TRBJ2-5, with D possibly TRBD2 on 6 matching bases. The CDR3 length is 15 residues. V lost 3 bases, J lost 1 base, and 12 bases lay in between. Germline V CDR1 and CDR2: LGHNA, YNFKEQ. DNA of the CDR3: TGTGCCAGCAGCCAGGACTACCTTGCCCAAGAGACCCAGTACTTC. It specifies CASSQDYLAQETQYF.

This chain uses TRBV18 with TRBJ1-3, with 7 bases aligning to TRBD1. Per germline, CDR1 KGHSH and CDR2 LQKENI. The CDR3 runs 16 residues. The ends lost 0 bases at V and 4 bases at J; junction bases unmatched: 6. CDR3: CASSPPDRAEGNTIYF. The CDR3 bases are TGTGCCAGCTCACCACCTGACAGGGCAGAAGGAAACACCATATATTTT.

The J gene is TRBJ2-7, the V gene TRBV11-2; 7 bases line up with TRBD1. V shed 3 bases, J shed 3 bases, and the junction held 11 bases outside the gene matches. Germline lookup yields CDR1 SGHAT and CDR2 FQNNGV. The CDR3 is 16 residues long. CDR3: CASSFGLDRSFYEQYF. DNA of the CDR3: TGTGCCAGCAGCTTTGGGCTGGACAGGTCTTTCTACGAGCAGTACTTC.

This sequence joins TRBV30 and TRBJ1-5; 10 bases agree with TRBD1. The CDR3 loop spans 15 amino acids. V shed 2 bases, J shed 11 bases, and the junction held 12 bases outside the gene matches. Germline CDR1 and CDR2: GTSNPN and SVGIG (reference sequence). CDR3 sequence reads: CAWSSKGQGSRTQHF. The CDR3 region has the DNA TGTGCCTGGAGTTCGAAGGGACAGGGGAGTCGGACCCAGCATTTT.

The J gene is TRBJ1-1, the V gene TRBV7-8; D possibly corresponds to TRBD1 (6 bases). CDR1 and CDR2 from the germline V gene are SGHVS and FQNEAQ. The length of the CDR3 is 14 residues. V lost 3 bases and J lost 5, with 13 bases in between. CDR3 in amino acids: CASSLRGGPTEAFF. The DNA for the CDR3 is TGTGCCAGCAGCTTGAGGGGGGGACCGACTGAAGCTTTCTTT.

This clone showed up just once. The chain carries TRBV11-2 and TRBJ1-1; TRBD1 aligns across 9 bases. There are 13 residues in the CDR3. J was trimmed by 7 bases and V by 1 base; bases with no gene match: 1. Germline CDR1 is SGHAT and CDR2 is FQNNGV. DNA of the CDR3: TGTGCCAGCAGCTTAGGGACAGGGGATGAAGCTTTCTTT. Amino acid sequence: CASSLGTGDEAFF.

The chain is built from TRBV19 and TRBJ1-2; possibly TRBD1 for D (5 bases). The length of the CDR3 is 16 residues. Trimming stripped 7 bases from V and 4 bases from J, with 22 bases between. Germline V CDR1 and CDR2: LNHDA, SQIVND (reference sequence). The CDR3 loop is CASISPGKGFGYGYTF. The CDR3 DNA sequence: TGTGCCAGTATCTCCCCAGGGAAGGGTTTCGGCTATGGCTACACCTTC.